A selection of T cell receptor beta chains follows, all from one sample in a study of blood T cell repertoires in COVID-19. Assay: immunoSEQ multiplex PCR; the TCRdb copy retains only in-frame clones and omits some. The sample has some 50,000 clones; 84% are singletons. The material sequenced was peripheral blood. Receptors originate from a man aged 50 to 60 with acute or convalescent COVID-19. The CDR3 runs from the conserved cysteine through the conserved F or W.

TRBV5-1,TRBJ2-5,CASSLGGGTGGQETQYF
TRBV5-1,TRBJ2-3,CASSLVLGGTQYF
TRBV5-4,TRBJ1-2,CASRPGQGDGYTF
TRBV7-3,TRBJ2-3,CASSLYAAGNTDTQYF
TRBV4-1,TRBJ2-7,CASSQDGTSPGYEQYF
TRBV2,TRBJ1-2,CASKGTGYGYTF
TRBV6-5,TRBJ1-3,CASSLIGTVPGNTIYF
TRBV1,TRBJ1-1,CTSSQDEEEAEAFF
TRBV2,TRBJ1-1,CASSQGGWTEAFF
TRBV6-5,TRBJ2-7,CASKTDLSSYEQYF
TRBV4-2,TRBJ1-2,CASSQDSYGYTF
TRBV19,TRBJ2-7,CASSLRGTYEQYF
TRBV5-6,TRBJ2-7,CASSLAELYEQYF
TRBV9,TRBJ1-2,CASSVGPGGNGYTF
TRBV9,TRBJ2-7,CASSRTGHIDEQYF
TRBV28,TRBJ2-7,CASTSRAITYEQYF
TRBV28,TRBJ2-4,CASSLSSSVNRLAGINIQYF
TRBV5-5,TRBJ1-2,CASSWEVGANYGYTF
TRBV2,TRBJ2-7,CASRWTSAIYEQYF
TRBV5-6,TRBJ2-7,CASSLGASYEQYF
TRBV19,TRBJ2-1,CASTHPGLAGGGEQFF
TRBV4-1,TRBJ2-1,CASSQGKGPTRSRHNEQFF
TRBV28,TRBJ2-2,CASTLGVNTGELFF
TRBV19,TRBJ2-2,CASSRAGGNTGELFF
TRBV7-3,TRBJ2-1,CASSLDGGPYNEQFF
TRBV27,TRBJ2-2,CASSSPGSGELFF
TRBV5-1,TRBJ2-3,CASSFGTSGDTQYF
TRBV6-2/TRBV6-3,TRBJ1-6,CASSYDGVSSPLHF
TRBV4-1,TRBJ2-5,CASSQVANTQETQYF
TRBV7-8,TRBJ1-2,CASSAGTESYGYTF
TRBV19,TRBJ2-1,CASIGLSSGEQFF
TRBV19,TRBJ1-2,CASTPQARLNYGYTF
TRBV6-6,TRBJ2-1,CASSYRVSSYNEQFF
TRBV28,TRBJ2-4,CASSSGEAKNIQYF
TRBV4-2,TRBJ1-2,CASSQVGDQSGGGYTF
TRBV11-2,TRBJ1-1,CASSLGWTGGMNTEAFF